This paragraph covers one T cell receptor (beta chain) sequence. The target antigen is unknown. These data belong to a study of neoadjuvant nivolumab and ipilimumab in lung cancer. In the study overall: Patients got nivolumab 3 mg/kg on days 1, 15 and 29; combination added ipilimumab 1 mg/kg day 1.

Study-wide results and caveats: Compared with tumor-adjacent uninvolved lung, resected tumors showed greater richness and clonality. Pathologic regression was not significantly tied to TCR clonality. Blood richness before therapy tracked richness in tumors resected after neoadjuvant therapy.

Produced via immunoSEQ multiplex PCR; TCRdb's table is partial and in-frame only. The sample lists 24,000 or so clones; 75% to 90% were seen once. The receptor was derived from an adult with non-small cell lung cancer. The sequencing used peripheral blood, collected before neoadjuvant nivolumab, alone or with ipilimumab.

The CDR3 sequence: CASSPIAGPYEQYF. CDR3 DNA sequence: TGTGCCAGCTCACCTATAGCGGGGCCCTACGAGCAGTACTTC. This chain connects TRBV18 to TRBJ2-7, with 8 bases aligning to TRBD2. The CDR3 sequence is 14 residues long. Trimming took 3 bases from V and 2 from J; bases not matched to a gene: 3. CDR1 is KGHSH and CDR2 is LQKENI in the germline V gene. The whole variable domain, remainder taken from reference TRBV18 and TRBJ2-7, is NAGVMQNPRHLVRRRGQEARLRCSPMKGHSHVYWYRQLPEEGLKFMVYLQKENIIDESGMPKERFSAEFPKEGPSILRIQQVVRGDSAAYFCASSPIAGPYEQYFGPGTRLTVT.